What follows are 24 T cell receptor beta chains derived from one specimen sequenced in a study of regulatory T cells in long-lasting Graves disease (dated by TCRdb to about 2021). Libraries came from multiplex PCR. The listed sequencing device is Illumina HiSeq 4000. CDR3 regions were amplified by Arm-PCR with iRepertoire HTBI primers to construct TCR beta libraries. The public reads were reprocessed in TCRdb via fastp at Q25 and MiXCR, keeping in-frame beta chains. Identical CDR3 protein sequences are pooled into one entry, listed with their most common genes and DNA. Recorded for this sample are 450,000 to 600,000 distinct CDR3 sequences; 13% of them occurred a single time. The top ten hold over 7.5% of the sample. The time point label here, explained by the study, means: newly diagnosed GD, antithyroid drugs for less than 3 months. RNA was extracted from PBMCs in TRIzol for both TCR sequencing and RNA sequencing.

The data also belong to a second study, concerning T cells in Graves' hyperthyroidism and ophthalmopathy.

This specimen consisted of peripheral blood mononuclear cells (PBMCs), obtained at new diagnosis, from a patient treated with antithyroid drugs. The receptors shown here come from a man aged 25-40 years with Graves disease. Donor details come from another sample of the same person, matched by shared clones.

In this sample, this clonotype turned up many times. J is TRBJ2-7 and V is TRBV12-3 or TRBV12-4; D remains ambiguous. The CDR3 sequence is 13 residues long. The V gene lost 2 bases and the J gene lost 2 bases, with 7 bases spanning the gap. CDR3 coding DNA: TGTGCCAGCAGTTTAACCGAACCCTACGAGCAGTACTTC. This encodes CASSLTEPYEQYF.

This clonotype was recorded many times. This rearrangement joins TRBV20-1 to TRBJ1-4; the match to TRBD1 covers 7 bases. The CDR3 contains 14 residues. The germline V gene has CDR1 DFQATT and CDR2 SNEGSKA (reference sequence). V was clipped by 5 bases and J by 5 bases; unmatched bases: 8. CDR3 coding DNA: TGCAGTGCTCAGAGCGGCAGGGGGAATGAAAAACTGTTTTTT. Protein: CSAQSGRGNEKLFF.

This clonotype was found many times. V and J are TRBV5-1 and TRBJ1-1; possible D gene TRBD1, 5 bases. Trimming stripped 1 base from V and 6 bases from J, with 10 bases between. Per the germline V gene, CDR1 is SGHRS and CDR2 is YFSETQ. The CDR3 covers 13 residues. In nucleotides, the CDR3 is TGCGCCAGCAGCTTGAAATGGGGGGCTGAAGCTTTCTTT. Translating it yields CASSLKWGAEAFF.

At least ten counts were recorded for this clonotype. The chain has TRBV12-3 or TRBV12-4 and TRBJ2-1; 7 nucleotides line up with TRBD2. V was pared by 3 bases and J by 8 bases, with 16 bases of the junction left unmatched. The CDR3 is made up of 17 amino acids. In nucleotides, the CDR3 is TGTGCCAGCAGTTTGGTTCGAGGGAGGGCCAGCGTAGATGAGCAGTTCTTC. It codes for CASSLVRGRASVDEQFF.

This clonotype was counted ten times or more. The chain couples TRBV7-9 to TRBJ1-2; 9 positions agree with TRBD1. The length of the CDR3 is 13 residues. With V trimmed by 5 bases and J by 8 bases, 6 bases remained unmatched. Germline lookup yields CDR1 SEHNR and CDR2 FQNEAQ (reference sequence). The CDR3 sequence: CASSRDREWGYTF. For the CDR3, the DNA is TGTGCCAGCAGCAGGGACAGGGAGTGGGGCTACACCTTC.

The rearrangement links TRBV6-5 to TRBJ2-7; D tentatively reads TRBD1 or TRBD2 (6 bases each). This CDR3 is built from 14 residues. Germline-derived CDR1 and CDR2 are MNHEY and SVGAGI. V shed 2 bases and J shed 4 bases, with 12 bases lying between them. In DNA, the CDR3 is TGTGCCAGCAGTTACGGGGGGCAAGAGTACGAGCAGTACTTC. Its protein is CASSYGGQEYEQYF.

This clonotype was observed a handful of times. The V and J genes are TRBV10-1 and TRBJ1-2; D perhaps matches TRBD1 (6 bases). V dropped 4 bases and J dropped 6 bases, with 24 bases sitting between them. The CDR3 extends over 17 amino acids. CDR1 is WNHNN and CDR2 is SYGVQD in the germline V gene (reference sequence). Here the CDR3 DNA reads TGCGCCAGCAGTGGACCCAAAGCGACAGGCAAGACCCATGGCTACACCTTC. Translated: CASSGPKATGKTHGYTF.

This clonotype has ten or more counts. The chain combines TRBV6-2 or TRBV6-3 with TRBJ1-1; no definite D call. V lost 6 bases and J lost 13, with 6 bases in between. This CDR3 has 8 residues. Per germline, CDR1 MNHEY and CDR2 SVGEGT. The CDR3 DNA reads TGTGCCAGCAGACAAGGTTTCTTT. Amino acids: CASRQGFF.

This clonotype was observed at least ten times. The chain uses TRBV20-1 and TRBJ2-3; D uncertain. V was pared by 5 bases and J by 7 bases, with 16 bases between. The germline V gene encodes CDR1 DFQATT and CDR2 SNEGSKA (reference sequence). This CDR3 contains 13 residues. The CDR3 here is CSAEDQERNTQYF. DNA of the CDR3: TGCAGTGCTGAGGACCAGGAAAGGAATACGCAGTATTTT.

This clonotype was recorded at least ten times. This rearrangement joins TRBV28 to TRBJ1-2; a possible D gene is TRBD1 (6 bases). Germline V gives CDR1 MDHEN, CDR2 SYDVKM. The CDR3 extends over 13 amino acids. Trimming removed 7 bases from V and 8 bases from J, with 17 bases in between. The CDR3 DNA is TGTGCCAGCACCGTAACAGGGAGGGACGGCTACACCTTC. This codes for CASTVTGRDGYTF.

This clonotype was seen a handful of times. Here the CDR3 DNA reads TGCAGTCAAATACCGGGAGGCCTCACAGATACGCAGTATTTT. This gives the protein CSQIPGGLTDTQYF. This sequence joins TRBV20-1 and TRBJ2-3; TRBD2 matches at 7 bases. The V gene's germline CDR1 is DFQATT and CDR2 SNEGSKA (reference sequence). The CDR3 is made up of 14 amino acids. V was clipped by 8 bases and J by 2 bases; unmatched bases: 10.

As concerns this clonotype: A clone one base away is much larger, so this may be a read error. This chain links TRBV27 with TRBJ1-1; a possible D gene is TRBD1 (6 bases). CDR1 MNHEY and CDR2 SMNVEV come from the germline V gene (reference sequence). The CDR3 spans 16 residues. V shed 5 bases and J shed 0 bases, with 16 bases lying between them. This CDR3 is CASSPRTEGMNTEAFF. The CDR3 DNA sequence: TGTGCCAGCAGTCCCCGGACAGAGGGCATGAACACTGAAGCTTTCTTT.

This clonotype was seen repeatedly, ten times or more. This sequence joins TRBV29-1 and TRBJ1-1; D is ambiguous. Per germline, CDR1 SQVTM and CDR2 ANQGSEA. The length of the CDR3 is 11 residues. Between the trimmed V and J ends, which lost 4 bases and 4 bases, there was a span of 7 bases. CDR3 loop: CSVASFTEAFF. CDR3 sequence (DNA): TGCAGCGTTGCGAGCTTCACTGAAGCTTTCTTT. Filled out from reference TRBV29-1 and TRBJ1-1, the complete variable domain reads SAVISQKPSRDICQRGTSLTIQCQVDSQVTMMFWYRQQPGQSLTLIATANQGSEATYESGFVIDKFPISRPNLTFSTLTVSNMSPEDSSIYLCSVASFTEAFFGQGTRLTVV.

This clonotype was seen ten or more times. The chain uses TRBV20-1 and TRBJ2-1, with 7 nucleotides matching TRBD1. J gave up 6 bases and V 4 bases, and 9 bases lay outside the gene matches. In germline, CDR1 is DFQATT, CDR2 SNEGSKA (reference sequence). The CDR3 runs 14 residues. CDR3 DNA: TGCAGTGCTAAGCCGGGACAGAGGACCAATGAGCAGTTCTTC. Amino acids: CSAKPGQRTNEQFF.

This clonotype was recorded many times. The DNA for the CDR3 is TGTGCCAGCTCACCACCCACCCGGAGCACAGATACGCAGTATTTT. Its translation is CASSPPTRSTDTQYF. The chain couples TRBV18 to TRBJ2-3; D uncertain. V was pared by 0 bases and J by 0 bases, with 7 bases between. CDR1 is KGHSH and CDR2 is LQKENI in the germline V gene. The CDR3 runs 15 residues.

This clonotype showed up many times. J is TRBJ1-2 and V is TRBV29-1; maybe TRBD1 (5 bases). Germline V gene lookup returns CDR1 SQVTM and CDR2 ANQGSEA. V shed 7 bases and J shed 4 bases, with 13 bases lying between them. The CDR3 is made up of 12 amino acids. Here the CDR3 reads CSGASGSYGYTF. CDR3 in DNA: TGCAGCGGAGCGTCAGGGAGCTATGGCTACACCTTC.

Points on this clonotype: A read error may explain this, as a much larger clone is one base away. The rearrangement links TRBV6-1 to TRBJ1-5, with no clear D. Germline CDR1 is MNHNS and CDR2 is SASEGT. This CDR3 contains 14 residues. The CDR3 sequence: CASSELYSTQPQHF. Written as DNA, the CDR3 is TGTGCCAGCAGTGAATTATATAGCACTCAGCCCCAGCATTTT.

There are a few counts of this clonotype. The gene calls are TRBV3-1 and TRBJ2-1; TRBD2 aligns across 11 bases. This CDR3 is 16 amino acids long. The germline V gene encodes CDR1 LGHDT and CDR2 YNNKEL (reference sequence). V trimming: 2 bases; J trimming: 9 bases; junction bases outside the gene matches: 9. The DNA for the CDR3 is TGTGCCAGCAGCCAACGGGGTAGCGGGAGGGCCCGTGAGCAGTTCTTC. Its protein is CASSQRGSGRAREQFF.

This clonotype was counted ten times or more. The chain carries TRBV14 and TRBJ2-5; the D gene is possibly TRBD1 (5 bases). The CDR3 contains 17 residues. Germline V gene lookup returns CDR1 SGHDN and CDR2 FVKESK. Between the trimmed V and J ends, which lost 6 bases and 5 bases, there was a span of 25 bases. The CDR3 spells CASRGTLARGPRETQYF. The CDR3, as DNA: TGTGCCAGCAGGGGCACATTAGCAAGGGGCCCTCGGGAGACCCAGTACTTC.

This clonotype was seen more than once but under ten times. The J gene is TRBJ1-1, the V gene TRBV9, with D possibly matching TRBD1 (5 bases). Per germline, CDR1 SGDLS and CDR2 YYNGEE. This CDR3 region has 16 residues. V was cut by 4 bases and J by 6 bases, with 22 bases left in between. The CDR3 loop is CASSFLVGGDAAEAFF. The CDR3 bases are TGTGCCAGCAGCTTCCTAGTTGGAGGGGACGCGGCTGAAGCTTTCTTT.

The table lists this clonotype with a few counts. This sequence joins TRBV5-1 and TRBJ2-1; 9 nucleotides agree with TRBD1. V lost 4 bases to trimming and J lost 7 bases; unmatched junction nucleotides: 6. CDR3 length equals 14 residues. Germline V gene lookup returns CDR1 SGHRS and CDR2 YFSETQ. Here the CDR3 DNA reads TGCGCCAGCAGCCCGGGACAGGGTAATAATGAGCAGTTCTTC. It encodes CASSPGQGNNEQFF. Together with reference TRBV5-1 and TRBJ2-1, the CDR3 gives the full variable domain: KAGVTQTPRYLIKTRGQQVTLSCSPISGHRSVSWYQQTPGQGLQFLFEYFSETQRNKGNFPGRFSGRQFSNSRSEMNVSTLELGDSALYLCASSPGQGNNEQFFGPGTRLTVL.

V gene TRBV12-3 or TRBV12-4 combines with J gene TRBJ2-3; perhaps TRBD2 as D (6 bases). The V gene lost 5 bases and the J gene lost 6 bases, with 18 bases spanning the gap. There are 15 residues in the CDR3. CDR3 nucleotide sequence: TGTGCCAGCAGTCTTAGTCCGGGGGTCCGGGATACGCAGTATTTT. Residues: CASSLSPGVRDTQYF.

The chain employs TRBV27 and TRBJ1-1; D gene unclear. V was pared by 7 bases and J by 1 base, with 10 bases between. Germline V gene data show CDR1 as MNHEY and CDR2 as SMNVEV (reference sequence). This CDR3 spans 13 amino acids. The CDR3 sequence is CASTPAPNTEAFF. CDR3 coding DNA: TGTGCCAGCACCCCGGCCCCGAACACTGAAGCTTTCTTT.

There are many counts of this clonotype. The J gene is TRBJ2-7, the V gene TRBV2, with 7 bases aligning to TRBD2. The germline V gene has CDR1 SNHLY and CDR2 FYNNEI. The V gene end was trimmed by 6 bases and the J gene end by 4 bases; junction bases not matched to a gene: 6. This CDR3 is 13 amino acids long. As DNA, the CDR3 is TGTGCCAGCAGCCTAGCGGAAACGTACGAGCAGTACTTC. It codes for CASSLAETYEQYF.